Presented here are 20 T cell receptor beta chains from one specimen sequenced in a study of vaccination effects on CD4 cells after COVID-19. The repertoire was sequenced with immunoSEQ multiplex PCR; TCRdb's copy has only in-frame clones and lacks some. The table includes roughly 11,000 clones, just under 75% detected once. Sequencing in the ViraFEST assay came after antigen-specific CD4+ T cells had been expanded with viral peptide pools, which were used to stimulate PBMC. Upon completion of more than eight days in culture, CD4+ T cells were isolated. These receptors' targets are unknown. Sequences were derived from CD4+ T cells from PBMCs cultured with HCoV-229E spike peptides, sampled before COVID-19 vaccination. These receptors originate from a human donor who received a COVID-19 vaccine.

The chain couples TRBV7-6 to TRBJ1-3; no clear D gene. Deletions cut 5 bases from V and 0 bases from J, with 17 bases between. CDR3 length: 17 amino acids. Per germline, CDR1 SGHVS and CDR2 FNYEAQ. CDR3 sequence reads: CASSPQFWLNSGNTIYF. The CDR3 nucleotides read TGTGCCAGCAGCCCTCAGTTCTGGCTAAACTCTGGAAACACCATATATTTT.

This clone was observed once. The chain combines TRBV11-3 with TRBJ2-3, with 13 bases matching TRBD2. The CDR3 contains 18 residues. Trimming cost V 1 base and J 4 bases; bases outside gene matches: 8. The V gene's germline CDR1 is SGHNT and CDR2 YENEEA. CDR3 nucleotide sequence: TGTGCCAGCAGCTTAGCCCTAACTAGCGGGGGGGCCGCAGATACGCAGTATTTT. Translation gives CASSLALTSGGAADTQYF.

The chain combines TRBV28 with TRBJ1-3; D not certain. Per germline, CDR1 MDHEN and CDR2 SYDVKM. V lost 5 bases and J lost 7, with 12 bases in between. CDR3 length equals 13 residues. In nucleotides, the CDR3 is TGTGCCAGCAGTGCCCCCAGTGCCAACACCATATATTTT. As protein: CASSAPSANTIYF. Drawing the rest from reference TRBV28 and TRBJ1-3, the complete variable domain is DVKVTQSSRYLVKRTGEKVFLECVQDMDHENMFWYRQDPGLGLRLIYFSYDVKMKEKGDIPEGYSVSREKKERFSLILESASTNQTSMYLCASSAPSANTIYFGEGSWLTVV.

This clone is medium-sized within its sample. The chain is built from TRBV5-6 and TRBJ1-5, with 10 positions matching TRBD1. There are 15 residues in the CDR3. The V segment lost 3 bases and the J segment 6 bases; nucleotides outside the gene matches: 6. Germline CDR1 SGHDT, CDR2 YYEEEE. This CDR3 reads CASSYWTGGSQPQHF. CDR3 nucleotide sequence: TGTGCCAGCAGCTATTGGACAGGGGGTTCTCAGCCCCAGCATTTT.

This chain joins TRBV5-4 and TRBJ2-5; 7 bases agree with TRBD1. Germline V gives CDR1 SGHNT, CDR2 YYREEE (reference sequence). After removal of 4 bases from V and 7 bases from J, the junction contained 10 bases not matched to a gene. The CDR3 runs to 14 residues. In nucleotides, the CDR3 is TGTGCCAGCAGCCCACGACAGGGCCTCCGGACCCAGTACTTC. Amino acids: CASSPRQGLRTQYF.

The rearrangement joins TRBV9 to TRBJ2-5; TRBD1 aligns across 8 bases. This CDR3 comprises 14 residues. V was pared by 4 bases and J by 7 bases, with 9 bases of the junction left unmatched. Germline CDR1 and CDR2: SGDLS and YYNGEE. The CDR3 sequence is CASSPRTGIGTQYF. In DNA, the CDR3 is TGTGCCAGCAGCCCTAGGACAGGGATCGGGACCCAGTACTTC.

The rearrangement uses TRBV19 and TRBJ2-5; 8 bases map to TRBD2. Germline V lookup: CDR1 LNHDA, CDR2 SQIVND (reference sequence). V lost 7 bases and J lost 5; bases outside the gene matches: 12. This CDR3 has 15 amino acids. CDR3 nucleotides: TGTGCCAGTACCTCCTCGGGGGGGAGAGAGGAGACCCAGTACTTC. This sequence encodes CASTSSGGREETQYF.

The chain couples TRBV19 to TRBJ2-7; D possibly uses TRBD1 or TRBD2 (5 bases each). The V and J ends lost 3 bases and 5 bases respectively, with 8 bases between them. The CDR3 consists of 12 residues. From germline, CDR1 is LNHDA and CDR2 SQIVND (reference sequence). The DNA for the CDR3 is TGTGCCAGTAGTATTATGGGGGACGAGCAGTACTTC. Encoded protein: CASSIMGDEQYF.

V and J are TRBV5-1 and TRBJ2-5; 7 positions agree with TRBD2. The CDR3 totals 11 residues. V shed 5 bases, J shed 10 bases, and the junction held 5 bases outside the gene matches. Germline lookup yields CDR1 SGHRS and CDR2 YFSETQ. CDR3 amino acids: CASSRGEYQYF. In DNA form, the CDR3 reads TGCGCCAGCAGTCGGGGGGAATACCAGTACTTC.

The CDR3 region has the DNA TGTGCCAGCAGCCAAGATGGGAGGGGACGTACTGAAGCTTTCTTT. Protein sequence: CASSQDGRGRTEAFF. The chain uses TRBV4-2 and TRBJ1-1, with D maybe TRBD1 (5 bases). Germline loops: CDR1 LGHNA, CDR2 YNFKEQ. This CDR3 comprises 15 residues. V lost 0 bases and J 5 bases, leaving 13 bases between the germline ends.

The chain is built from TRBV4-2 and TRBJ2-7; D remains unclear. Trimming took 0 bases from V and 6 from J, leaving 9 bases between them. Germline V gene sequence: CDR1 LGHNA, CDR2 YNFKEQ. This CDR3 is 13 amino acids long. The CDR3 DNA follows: TGTGCCAGCAGCCAAGATCGGGTGGGCGAGCAGTACTTC. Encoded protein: CASSQDRVGEQYF.

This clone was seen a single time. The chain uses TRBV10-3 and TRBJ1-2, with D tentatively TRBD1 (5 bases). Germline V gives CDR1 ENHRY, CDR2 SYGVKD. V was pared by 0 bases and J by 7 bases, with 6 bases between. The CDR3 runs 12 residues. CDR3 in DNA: TGTGCCATCAGTGAGTCAGGGGTTGGCTACACCTTC. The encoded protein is CAISESGVGYTF.

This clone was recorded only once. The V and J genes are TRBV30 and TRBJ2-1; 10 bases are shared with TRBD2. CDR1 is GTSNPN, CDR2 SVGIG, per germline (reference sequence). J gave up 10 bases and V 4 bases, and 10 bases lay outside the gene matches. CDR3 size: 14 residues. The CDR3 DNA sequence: TGTGCCTGGAAACGAGCGGGAGGGCTAGGCGAGCAGTTCTTC. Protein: CAWKRAGGLGEQFF.

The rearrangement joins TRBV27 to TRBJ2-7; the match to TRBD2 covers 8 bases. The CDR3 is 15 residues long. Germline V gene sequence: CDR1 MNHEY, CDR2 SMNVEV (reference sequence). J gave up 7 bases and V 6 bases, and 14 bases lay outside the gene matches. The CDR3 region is CASSRGGAGAGEQYF. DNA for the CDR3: TGTGCCAGCAGCCGAGGTGGAGCGGGAGCTGGTGAGCAGTACTTC.

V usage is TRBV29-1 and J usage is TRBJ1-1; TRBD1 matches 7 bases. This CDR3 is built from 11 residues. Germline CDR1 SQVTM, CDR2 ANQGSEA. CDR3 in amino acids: CNGQPGQEAFF. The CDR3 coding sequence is TGCAACGGACAGCCGGGACAGGAAGCTTTCTTT.

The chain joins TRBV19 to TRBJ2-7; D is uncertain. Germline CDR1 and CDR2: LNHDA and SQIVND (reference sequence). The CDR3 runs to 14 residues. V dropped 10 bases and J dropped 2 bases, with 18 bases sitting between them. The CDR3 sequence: CATPRPKLPYEQYF. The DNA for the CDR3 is TGTGCCACCCCAAGGCCCAAGTTGCCCTACGAGCAGTACTTC.

The chain's CDR3 is CASSNSGSQYF. The CDR3, as DNA: TGTGCCAGCAGTAACAGTGGGTCCCAGTACTTC. The chain carries TRBV6-2 or TRBV6-3 and TRBJ2-5, with no clear D. The CDR3 has 11 residues. Germline lookup yields CDR1 MNHEY and CDR2 SVGEGT. The ends were cut back, 5 bases at V and 9 bases at J, with 10 bases in the middle.

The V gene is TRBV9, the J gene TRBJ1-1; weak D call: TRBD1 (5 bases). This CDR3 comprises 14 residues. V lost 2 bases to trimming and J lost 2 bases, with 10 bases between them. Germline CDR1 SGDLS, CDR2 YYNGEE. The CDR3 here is CASSVDSENTEAFF. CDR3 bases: TGTGCCAGCAGCGTTGACAGCGAAAACACTGAAGCTTTCTTT.

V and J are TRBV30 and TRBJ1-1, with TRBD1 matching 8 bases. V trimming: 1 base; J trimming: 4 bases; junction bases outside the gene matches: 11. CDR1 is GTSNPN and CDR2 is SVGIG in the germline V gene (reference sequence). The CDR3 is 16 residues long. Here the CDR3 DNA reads TGTGCCTGGAGTGACGGACAGGGATGGATTGGCACTGAAGCTTTCTTT. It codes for CAWSDGQGWIGTEAFF.

CDR3 sequence reads: CASSTNTGVNTEAFF. As DNA, the CDR3 is TGTGCCAGCAGTACAAATACAGGGGTTAACACTGAAGCTTTCTTT. This chain joins TRBV6-5 and TRBJ1-1; TRBD1 aligns across 7 bases. The CDR3 sequence is 15 residues long. The junction had 8 bases not matched to a gene; V was cut back by 5 bases and J by 2 bases. Germline lookup yields CDR1 MNHEY and CDR2 SVGAGI.